This passage covers 18 T cell receptor beta chains from one sample sequenced in a study of early T cells in non-severe SARS-CoV-2 infection. Using its own MiXCR run on the 5' RACE reads, TCRdb lists one record per CDR3 protein. The table records fewer than 80,000 distinct CDR3 sequences, 13% of them present only once. Sequences were obtained from whole blood. These receptors came from an adult who was a healthcare worker with PCR-confirmed SARS-CoV-2 infection or an uninfected control (not recorded which).

This clonotype was counted at least ten times. The rearrangement uses TRBV24-1 and TRBJ2-1; 7 bases are shared with TRBD1. V gave up 3 bases and J gave up 5 bases; unmatched junction bases: 9. The germline V gene encodes CDR1 KGHDR and CDR2 SFDVKD. The length of the CDR3 is 16 residues. CDR3 sequence reads: CATSDPTGERNNEQFF. CDR3 coding DNA: TGTGCCACCAGTGATCCCACAGGGGAAAGGAACAATGAGCAGTTCTTC.

This clonotype occurred many times. V is TRBV12-3 or TRBV12-4 and J is TRBJ1-1, with D unclear. This CDR3 contains 13 residues. V was trimmed by 0 bases and J by 4 bases, leaving 6 bases between them. The CDR3 DNA reads as TGTGCCAGCAGTTTAGCGCCGGGCACTGAAGCTTTCTTT. The encoded protein is CASSLAPGTEAFF.

There are a few counts of this clonotype. This rearrangement joins TRBV5-1 to TRBJ2-1; 9 bases match TRBD2. The CDR3 loop spans 14 amino acids. Germline V gene sequence: CDR1 SGHRS, CDR2 YFSETQ. V was pared by 4 bases and J by 7 bases, with 6 bases of the junction left unmatched. The CDR3 here is CASSPGLAWNEQFF. In DNA form, the CDR3 reads TGCGCCAGCAGCCCCGGACTAGCGTGGAATGAGCAGTTCTTC.

This clonotype was recorded at least ten times. The CDR3 region has the DNA TGTGCCACCAGTGAACCAGGGACAGGGAGCGACAATGAGCAGTTCTTC. Translation: CATSEPGTGSDNEQFF. The rearrangement links TRBV24-1 to TRBJ2-1; the match to TRBD1 covers 9 bases. From germline, CDR1 is KGHDR and CDR2 SFDVKD. The CDR3 consists of 16 residues. Unmatched junction bases numbered 8, after V lost 4 bases and J lost 5 bases.

This clonotype came up many times. The chain joins TRBV2 to TRBJ1-5, with D uncertain. The CDR3 spans 16 residues. Between the trimmed V and J ends, which lost 6 bases and 0 bases, there was a span of 15 bases. In germline, CDR1 is SNHLY, CDR2 FYNNEI. CDR3 in DNA: TGTGCCAGCAGGCCCCCCGGGGATTATAGCAATCAGCCCCAGCATTTT. Residues: CASRPPGDYSNQPQHF.

This clonotype was counted a few times. Sequence at one end of the junction differs from germline and may be a read error. The chain recombines TRBV25-1 with TRBJ2-1; 8 bases map to TRBD1. CDR3 size: 17 residues. The germline V gene encodes CDR1 MGHDK and CDR2 SYGVNS. CDR3 DNA sequence: TGTGTCAGCAGTGACTCGACAGGGGTCCCCTCCTACAATGAGCAGTTCTTC. Its protein product is CVSSDSTGVPSYNEQFF. The full variable domain, with the rest looked up from reference TRBV25-1 and TRBJ2-1, is EADIYQTPRYLVIGTGKKITLECSQTMGHDKMYWYQQDPGMELHLIHYSYGVNSTEKGDLSSESTVSRIRTEHFPLTLESARPSHTSQYLCVSSDSTGVPSYNEQFFGPGTRLTVL.

This clonotype was counted many times. The V and J genes are TRBV28 and TRBJ2-4, with TRBD2 as a possible D gene (5 bases). The germline V gene has CDR1 MDHEN and CDR2 SYDVKM. This CDR3 comprises 16 residues. Trimming left V 5 bases short and J 0 bases short, with 14 bases between. The CDR3, as DNA: TGTGCCAGCAGTCCCTCGGGGAGCCTAGCCAAAAACATTCAGTACTTC. Translated: CASSPSGSLAKNIQYF.

Comment on this clonotype: The conserved phenylalanine or tryptophan normally closing the CDR3 is absent here, so this likely arose from a read error. The gene calls are TRBV10-2 and TRBJ2-2, with 7 bases fitting TRBD1. The CDR3 covers 15 residues. CDR1 WSHSY and CDR2 SAAADI come from the germline V gene. J was trimmed by 5 bases and V by 2 bases; bases with no gene match: 5. CDR3 residues: CASSEPGQSTGELFS. CDR3 DNA sequence: TGCGCCAGCAGTGAGCCGGGACAGAGTACCGGGGAGCTGTTTTCT.

V is TRBV10-3 and J is TRBJ2-7, with D perhaps assigned TRBD1 or TRBD2 (5 bases each). The CDR3 is 14 amino acids. V was pared by 8 bases and J by 0 bases, with 14 bases between. CDR1 ENHRY and CDR2 SYGVKD come from the germline V gene. The CDR3 nucleotides read TGTGCCATCTGGGACGGGAAAAGCTCCTACGAGCAGTACTTC. Encoded protein: CAIWDGKSSYEQYF.

This clonotype was seen at least ten times. V is TRBV21-1 and J is TRBJ2-5; the table gives TRBD1 as D, unverified against the DNA. TRBV21-1 is marked as a pseudogene. This CDR3 contains 15 residues. The DNA of the CDR3 is TGTGCCAGCAGCATACCTACCGGGACCACAGAGACCCAGTACTTC. It encodes CASSIPTGTTETQYF.

This clonotype was observed a handful of times. This chain uses TRBV29-1 with TRBJ1-1; 7 bases are shared with TRBD1. CDR3 size: 12 residues. V shed 8 bases, J shed 12 bases, and the junction held 15 bases outside the gene matches. Germline lookup yields CDR1 SQVTM and CDR2 ANQGSEA. The CDR3 nucleotides are TGCAGCTCCGATAGGAACGGACAGGCGACTTTCTTT. This encodes CSSDRNGQATFF.

This clonotype was seen repeatedly, ten times or more. J is TRBJ1-1 and V is TRBV6-2 or TRBV6-3; 8 bases are shared with TRBD1. The trim removed 0 bases at V and 4 bases at J, leaving 1 base unmatched. The CDR3 runs 14 residues. Germline CDR1 is MNHEY and CDR2 is SVGEGT. In nucleotides, the CDR3 is TGTGCCAGCAGTTACTCGGACAGGGCCACTGAAGCTTTCTTT. Translated: CASSYSDRATEAFF.

This clonotype was counted a few times. The rearrangement joins TRBV11-2 to TRBJ2-1; D unclear. Trimming left V 5 bases short and J 8 bases short, with 19 bases between. The germline V gene encodes CDR1 SGHAT and CDR2 FQNNGV. The CDR3 has 15 amino acids. Here the CDR3 reads CASSPRLGVSDEQFF. CDR3 bases: TGTGCCAGCAGCCCGAGATTGGGTGTTTCGGATGAGCAGTTCTTC.

This clonotype has just a few counts. V gene TRBV12-3 or TRBV12-4 combines with J gene TRBJ1-1, with a possible D match to TRBD1 (6 bases). V dropped 7 bases and J dropped 1 base, with 10 bases sitting between them. The CDR3 sequence is 13 residues long. The CDR3 nucleotides are TGTGCCAGCAAAACACAGGGGAACACTGAAGCTTTCTTT. Its translation: CASKTQGNTEAFF.

This clonotype was seen a handful of times. This sequence joins TRBV20-1 and TRBJ2-3, with a tentative D call TRBD1 (6 bases). Deletions cut 6 bases from V and 1 base from J, with 14 bases between. Germline CDR1 is DFQATT and CDR2 is SNEGSKA (reference sequence). This CDR3 is built from 14 residues. The CDR3 here is CSAKQGWGTDTQYF. In DNA form, the CDR3 reads TGCAGTGCCAAACAGGGATGGGGCACAGATACGCAGTATTTT.

This clonotype was seen many times. The rearrangement uses TRBV6-2 or TRBV6-3 and TRBJ2-6; tentatively, D is TRBD1 or TRBD2 (5 bases each). This CDR3 has 19 residues. CDR1 and CDR2 from the germline V gene are MNHEY and SVGEGT. The ends were cut back, 2 bases at V and 0 bases at J, with 17 bases in the middle. The CDR3 DNA sequence: TGTGCCAGCAGTTACCGGGGCGGGTCCTCCTTCTCTGGGGCCAACGTCCTGACTTTC. Amino acids: CASSYRGGSSFSGANVLTF.

V gene TRBV7-8 combines with J gene TRBJ2-5; tentatively, D is TRBD2 (6 bases). V was clipped by 1 base and J by 2 bases, with 14 bases between them. This CDR3 is 16 amino acids long. Per germline, CDR1 SGHVS and CDR2 FQNEAQ. CDR3 amino acids: CASSLEIGGGQETQYF. Here the CDR3 DNA reads TGTGCCAGCAGCTTAGAGATCGGGGGTGGACAAGAGACCCAGTACTTC.

This clonotype has a handful of counts. J is TRBJ2-5 and V is TRBV2; TRBD2 matches 7 bases. Trimming removed 4 bases from V and 1 base from J; junction bases left unmatched: 12. This CDR3 is built from 17 residues. Germline assignment: CDR1 SNHLY and CDR2 FYNNEI. CDR3 protein: CASSAGSLAATQETQYF. The CDR3 coding sequence is TGTGCCAGCAGTGCGGGAAGTCTAGCGGCAACCCAAGAGACCCAGTACTTC.